What follows are 23 T cell receptor beta chains derived from one specimen sequenced in a study of beta chain features in type 1 diabetes (dated by TCRdb to the late 2010s). Here is what the overall study found, with its caveats: Type 1 diabetes patients showed a moderate but significant shortening of TCRB CDR3 length in all four CD4+ subsets.

The protocol used for the library was the immunoSEQ multiplex PCR assay. All of the isolated RNA was reverse transcribed with the High Capacity cDNA Reverse Transcription Kit, so expressed TCRB transcripts were sequenced. TCRdb's version of the immuneACCESS table is confined to in-frame rearrangements and falls short of the full clone set. An unresolved V gene accounts for under half of the shortfall where checked; the remainder is of unknown origin. This sample is represented by 500,000 to 650,000 clones; roughly an eighth of them were singletons. The leading ten clones occupy 0.095% to 0.15% of the sample. These receptors' antigens are unknown. Sequencing was carried out using naive CD4+ T cells from blood. Sample cell subset or site, as interpreted from the label and publication: true naive CD4+ T cells. The receptors shown here come from a man in his thirties or forties with type 1 diabetes.

This clone was detected only a few times. The CDR3 sequence: CASSQVDRVNEKLFF. The CDR3 DNA follows: TGCGCCAGCAGCCAAGTAGACAGAGTTAATGAAAAACTGTTTTTT. V is TRBV4-3 and J is TRBJ1-4; D may be TRBD1 (5 bases). Trimming took 1 base from V and 4 from J, leaving 10 bases between them. The CDR3 is 15 amino acids. CDR1 and CDR2 (germline): LGHNA, YSLEER.

The chain couples TRBV11-2 to TRBJ1-4, with D unclear. The CDR3 runs 14 residues. The ends were cut back, 3 bases at V and 0 bases at J, with 5 bases in the middle. The germline V gene encodes CDR1 SGHAT and CDR2 FQNNGV. CDR3 amino acids: CASSFGATNEKLFF. The CDR3 DNA is TGTGCCAGCAGCTTCGGTGCAACTAATGAAAAACTGTTTTTT. Full variable domain (remainder filled in from reference TRBV11-2 and TRBJ1-4): EAGVAQSPRYKIIEKRQSVAFWCNPISGHATLYWYQQILGQGPKLLIQFQNNGVVDDSQLPKDRFSAERLKGVDSTLKIQPAKLEDSAVYLCASSFGATNEKLFFGSGTQLSVL.

V usage is TRBV4-2 and J usage is TRBJ2-1, with 7 bases aligning to TRBD1. The length of the CDR3 is 17 residues. Per germline, CDR1 LGHNA and CDR2 YNFKEQ. Trimming took 0 bases from V and 2 from J; bases not matched to a gene: 7. The CDR3 loop is CASSQDPQGVPYNEQFF. The CDR3, as DNA: TGTGCCAGCAGCCAAGACCCTCAGGGGGTTCCCTACAATGAGCAGTTCTTC.

The chain combines TRBV2 with TRBJ1-4; D might be TRBD1 (5 bases). Trimming cost V 0 bases and J 2 bases, with 10 bases left between them. The CDR3 runs 16 residues. In germline, CDR1 is SNHLY, CDR2 FYNNEI. CDR3 loop: CASSEALGATNEKLFF. The CDR3, as DNA: TGTGCCAGCAGTGAAGCGCTCGGGGCGACTAATGAAAAACTGTTTTTT. Full variable domain (remainder filled in from reference TRBV2 and TRBJ1-4): EPEVTQTPSHQVTQMGQEVILRCVPISNHLYFYWYRQILGQKVEFLVSFYNNEISEKSEIFDDQFSVERPDGSNFTLKIRSTKLEDSAMYFCASSEALGATNEKLFFGSGTQLSVL.

The chain carries TRBV29-1 and TRBJ1-4, with D possibly matching TRBD1 (6 bases). V was clipped by 5 bases and J by 8 bases, with 21 bases between them. The CDR3 has 15 residues. CDR1 and CDR2 (germline): SQVTM, ANQGSEA. CDR3 DNA: TGCAGCGTTTTCAGAGGGGGGACTGAGGGAGAAAAACTGTTTTTT. As protein: CSVFRGGTEGEKLFF. Complete variable domain (other parts from reference TRBV29-1 and TRBJ1-4): SAVISQKPSRDICQRGTSLTIQCQVDSQVTMMFWYRQQPGQSLTLIATANQGSEATYESGFVIDKFPISRPNLTFSTLTVSNMSPEDSSIYLCSVFRGGTEGEKLFFGSGTQLSVL.

This clone was counted only a few times. The chain joins TRBV7-8 to TRBJ2-3; TRBD1 is a possible D gene (6 bases). Germline loops: CDR1 SGHVS, CDR2 FQNEAQ. Deletions cut 5 bases from V and 0 bases from J, with 15 bases between. This CDR3 comprises 16 residues. In DNA form, the CDR3 reads TGTGCCAGCAGCCCCCGACAGGACCCTAGCACAGATACGCAGTATTTT. Translating it yields CASSPRQDPSTDTQYF.

This clone was detected a few times. The chain combines TRBV9 with TRBJ1-2; D gene unclear. Germline CDR1 is SGDLS and CDR2 is YYNGEE. V lost 0 bases to trimming and J lost 5 bases, with 11 bases between them. The CDR3 runs to 14 residues. Written as DNA, the CDR3 is TGTGCCAGCAGCGTAGACCTAAGTATTTATGGCTACACCTTC. Encoded protein: CASSVDLSIYGYTF.

The V gene is TRBV2, the J gene TRBJ2-1; a possible D gene is TRBD2 (5 bases). The CDR3 loop spans 16 amino acids. Trimming took 11 bases from V and 0 from J, leaving 20 bases between them. CDR1 and CDR2 from the germline V gene are SNHLY and FYNNEI. CDR3 region: CALQQSGGSSYNEQFF. In nucleotides, the CDR3 is TGTGCCCTTCAACAAAGCGGCGGAAGCTCCTACAATGAGCAGTTCTTC.

Regarding this clone: The sample has other DNA sequences that encode this CDR3 too. The chain couples TRBV7-2 to TRBJ2-7; a weak D match, TRBD1 (6 bases). V lost 5 bases, J lost 3 bases, and 11 bases lay in between. This CDR3 is built from 13 residues. CDR1 SGHTA and CDR2 FQGNSA come from the germline V gene. The CDR3: CASSPRQDYEQYF. The CDR3 DNA sequence: TGTGCCAGCAGCCCCCGACAGGACTACGAGCAGTACTTC.

The genes are TRBV19 and TRBJ2-6, with TRBD1 matching 7 bases. V dropped 6 bases and J dropped 2; count of bases not matched to a gene: 4. Germline CDR1 LNHDA, CDR2 SQIVND (reference sequence). The CDR3 totals 15 residues. The CDR3 DNA reads TGTGCCAGTAGGTTGACAGGGCCTGGGGCCAACGTCCTGACTTTC. It specifies CASRLTGPGANVLTF.

The chain links TRBV9 to TRBJ2-2, with D uncertain. From germline, CDR1 is SGDLS and CDR2 YYNGEE. This CDR3 is built from 13 residues. Trimming pared 3 bases from V and 7 bases from J, leaving 10 bases between. The CDR3 spells CASSARDGGELFF. CDR3 nucleotide sequence: TGTGCCAGCAGCGCCCGAGACGGCGGGGAGCTGTTTTTT.

In its sample, this clone was seen a few times. This chain links TRBV30 with TRBJ1-5; a possible D gene is TRBD1 (5 bases). The CDR3 loop spans 13 amino acids. The V end lost 3 bases, the J end lost 1 base, and 7 bases lay between the germline ends. Germline V gene sequence: CDR1 GTSNPN, CDR2 SVGIG (reference sequence). The CDR3 protein is CAWRRDSNQPQHF. The DNA for the CDR3 is TGTGCCTGGAGGAGGGACAGCAATCAGCCCCAGCATTTT. The full variable domain, completed using reference TRBV30 and TRBJ1-5, is SQTIHQWPATLVQPVGSPLSLECTVEGTSNPNLYWYRQAAGRGLQLLFYSVGIGQISSEVPQNLSASRPQDRQFILSSKKLLLSDSGFYLCAWRRDSNQPQHFGDGTRLSIL.

This clone was recorded a few times. V usage is TRBV7-2 and J usage is TRBJ2-5; D unresolved. The CDR3 is 14 residues long. Trimming left V 0 bases short and J 9 bases short, with 14 bases between. The germline gives CDR1 SGHTA, CDR2 FQGNSA. In DNA, the CDR3 is TGTGCCAGCAGCTTAGCTGGCCAGTCCGAGCCCCAGTACTTC. This sequence encodes CASSLAGQSEPQYF.

The CDR3 is CASSVRGPTYEQYF. The CDR3, as DNA: TGTGCCAGCAGCGTAAGGGGGCCGACCTACGAGCAGTACTTC. The rearrangement uses TRBV13 and TRBJ2-7, with 7 bases that match TRBD1. This CDR3 comprises 14 residues. Trimming at V came to 5 bases and at J to 2 bases, leaving 6 bases not matched to a gene. From germline, CDR1 is PRHDT and CDR2 FYEKMQ (reference sequence).

This clone has just a few counts. The J gene is TRBJ2-3, the V gene TRBV9, with D maybe TRBD2 (6 bases). Germline V CDR1 and CDR2: SGDLS, YYNGEE. This CDR3 is built from 16 residues. Trimming took 0 bases from V and 3 from J, leaving 14 bases between them. The DNA for the CDR3 is TGTGCCAGCAGCGTAGCGCTAGCCCGGGGGACAGATACGCAGTATTTT. Its protein is CASSVALARGTDTQYF.

The rearrangement links TRBV7-9 to TRBJ1-4; 7 bases align to TRBD1. The V gene end was trimmed by 10 bases and the J gene end by 8 bases; junction bases not matched to a gene: 16. The germline V gene has CDR1 SEHNR and CDR2 FQNEAQ (reference sequence). The CDR3 has 15 residues. The CDR3 DNA reads as TGTGCCACTGCCACAGGGGACATATCTACCGAAAAACTGTTTTTT. Protein sequence: CATATGDISTEKLFF. Full variable domain (outside the CDR3, taken from reference TRBV7-9 and TRBJ1-4): DTGVSQNPRHKITKRGQNVTFRCDPISEHNRLYWYRQTLGQGPEFLTYFQNEAQLEKSRLLSDRFSAERPKGSFSTLEIQRTEQGDSAMYLCATATGDISTEKLFFGSGTQLSVL.

This clone has only a few counts. This sequence joins TRBV27 and TRBJ2-2; D is uncertain. The CDR3 has 11 residues. CDR1 and CDR2 (germline): MNHEY, SMNVEV (reference sequence). V shed 3 bases and J shed 6 bases, with 2 bases lying between them. The CDR3 sequence is CASSFPGELFF. For the CDR3, the DNA is TGTGCCAGCAGTTTTCCCGGGGAGCTGTTTTTT.

This clone occurred a few times. Sequence at one end of the junction differs from germline and may be a read error. The chain joins TRBV7-2 to TRBJ1-5; D gene unclear. The V gene's germline CDR1 is SGHTA and CDR2 FQGNSA. CDR3 length equals 16 residues. CDR3 nucleotide sequence: TGTGCCAGCACCTTACTTGGTGCTATTGGCAATCAGCCCCAGCATTTT. Translated: CASTLLGAIGNQPQHF.

This clone showed up just a few times. The CDR3 DNA sequence: TGCGCCAGCAGCCAAGATGCGGATAGCGGCTGGGCCCAGTACTTC. It is translated as CASSQDADSGWAQYF. V gene TRBV4-3 combines with J gene TRBJ2-5; D might be TRBD2 (6 bases). The V gene's germline CDR1 is LGHNA and CDR2 YSLEER. V shed 0 bases and J shed 9 bases, with 17 bases lying between them. The CDR3 sequence is 15 residues long.

This clone has only a few counts. Other nucleotide sequences from this sample produce the same CDR3. The chain joins TRBV18 to TRBJ1-5, with 10 nucleotides matching TRBD1. Germline V gives CDR1 KGHSH, CDR2 LQKENI. This CDR3 has 14 amino acids. With V trimmed by 3 bases and J by 7 bases, 3 bases remained unmatched. CDR3 sequence: CASSPGTGEQPQHF. The CDR3 DNA reads as TGTGCCAGCTCACCTGGGACAGGGGAACAGCCCCAGCATTTT.

The chain recombines TRBV7-3 with TRBJ1-1; no clear D gene. V shed 5 bases and J shed 0 bases, with 7 bases lying between them. Germline lookup yields CDR1 SGHTA and CDR2 FQGTGA. This CDR3 region has 13 residues. This chain's CDR3 is CASSPNMNTEAFF. The CDR3, as DNA: TGTGCCAGCAGCCCAAATATGAACACTGAAGCTTTCTTT.

This clone was seen a handful of times. The rearrangement uses TRBV11-3 and TRBJ1-1, with a possible D match to TRBD1 (5 bases). Germline V lookup: CDR1 SGHNT, CDR2 YENEEA. V was clipped by 3 bases and J by 5 bases, with 10 bases between them. CDR3 length: 13 residues. CDR3 in DNA: TGTGCCAGCAGCTTCGGGGGAGATACTGAAGCTTTCTTT. Residues: CASSFGGDTEAFF.

The sample holds a few counts of this clone. The rearrangement links TRBV23-1 to TRBJ2-2, with D perhaps TRBD1 or TRBD2 (5 bases each). TRBV23-1 is an ORF, and what it does is uncertain. The CDR3 is made up of 14 amino acids. V was cut by 4 bases and J by 6 bases, with 12 bases left in between. CDR3 bases: TGCGCCAGCAGTCGCATGGGGGAATCCGGGGAGCTGTTTTTT. It translates to CASSRMGESGELFF.